These 21 T cell receptor beta chains were all obtained from the same sample, sequenced in a study of cytomegalovirus exposure and HLA in healthy donors. The PCR made use of 60 Vbeta and 13 Jbeta primers. Data came from immunoSEQ multiplex PCR; TCRdb stores just in-frame clones and leaves some out. The sample yields fewer than 200,000 clones, 70% to 90% seen once. The sample was PBMCs. These receptors were taken from a woman aged 25 to 39 in good health and CMV-seronegative.

The chain carries TRBV2 and TRBJ2-7; 13 bases fit TRBD2. Looked up from germline, CDR1 is SNHLY and CDR2 is FYNNEI. With V trimmed by 4 bases and J by 2 bases, 2 bases remained unmatched. There are 15 residues in the CDR3. The CDR3 reads CASSGLAGGTYEQYF. CDR3 nucleotides: TGTGCCAGCAGTGGACTAGCGGGAGGTACCTACGAGCAGTACTTC. Full variable domain (missing parts from reference TRBV2 and TRBJ2-7): EPEVTQTPSHQVTQMGQEVILRCVPISNHLYFYWYRQILGQKVEFLVSFYNNEISEKSEIFDDQFSVERPDGSNFTLKIRSTKLEDSAMYFCASSGLAGGTYEQYFGPGTRLTVT.

The chain uses TRBV5-6 and TRBJ1-2; 8 bases align to TRBD1. Germline V gene lookup returns CDR1 SGHDT and CDR2 YYEEEE. Germline trimming cut 0 bases from V and 7 bases from J; bases unmatched to any gene: 8. CDR3 length equals 15 residues. This chain's CDR3 is CASSLAPAGGSGYTF. As DNA, the CDR3 is TGTGCCAGCAGCTTGGCCCCCGCAGGGGGCAGTGGCTACACCTTC.

This chain uses TRBV27 with TRBJ2-7, with a possible D match to TRBD1 (5 bases). CDR3 size: 16 residues. Germline CDR1 MNHEY, CDR2 SMNVEV (reference sequence). Trimming shortened V by 0 bases and J by 2 bases, and 14 bases separated the two germline ends. The CDR3 sequence is CASSLSWAGSTYEQYF. CDR3 in DNA: TGTGCCAGCAGTTTATCGTGGGCAGGGTCCACCTACGAGCAGTACTTC.

The chain recombines TRBV5-1 with TRBJ1-2, with D possibly being TRBD1 (6 bases). Trimming took off 5 bases at V and 2 bases at J, with 22 bases between the two ends. The germline gives CDR1 SGHRS, CDR2 YFSETQ. The CDR3 loop spans 17 amino acids. The CDR3 DNA reads TGCGCCAGCAGTTCGCAACCTAATATACAGGGCAACTATGGCTACACCTTC. It encodes CASSSQPNIQGNYGYTF.

This chain connects TRBV5-4 to TRBJ1-2; perhaps TRBD1 as D (6 bases). Germline V gene data show CDR1 as SGHNT and CDR2 as YYREEE (reference sequence). The CDR3 consists of 14 residues. V shed 4 bases and J shed 4 bases, with 14 bases lying between them. The CDR3 region has the DNA TGTGCCAGCAGCCCGGGCACAGGGATCTATGGCTACACCTTC. This sequence encodes CASSPGTGIYGYTF.

The V and J genes are TRBV19 and TRBJ1-6; 7 bases are a match to TRBD1. Per the germline V gene, CDR1 is LNHDA and CDR2 is SQIVND (reference sequence). The CDR3 totals 12 residues. The V gene end was trimmed by 9 bases and the J gene end by 10 bases; junction bases not matched to a gene: 6. The CDR3: CASRQGNSPLHF. CDR3 nucleotide sequence: TGTGCCAGCAGACAGGGAAACTCACCCCTCCACTTT.

The V gene is TRBV28, the J gene TRBJ1-1; 7 nucleotides match TRBD1. This CDR3 has 14 residues. The germline V gene encodes CDR1 MDHEN and CDR2 SYDVKM. The trim removed 6 bases at V and 5 bases at J, leaving 9 bases unmatched. The CDR3 sequence is CASRGQPGGTEAFF. In DNA, the CDR3 is TGTGCCAGCAGGGGACAGCCCGGGGGAACTGAAGCTTTCTTT.

The chain employs TRBV6-5 and TRBJ2-1; 7 bases are a match to TRBD2. V dropped 0 bases and J dropped 7; count of bases not matched to a gene: 9. The CDR3 covers 16 residues. Per the germline V gene, CDR1 is MNHEY and CDR2 is SVGAGI. The CDR3 coding sequence is TGTGCCAGCAGTTACTCAACTAGGCGGGGGAAAAATGAGCAGTTCTTC. Translation gives CASSYSTRRGKNEQFF.

In this sample, this clone turned up once. The chain couples TRBV9 to TRBJ1-2; tentatively, D is TRBD1 (6 bases). The CDR3 spans 15 residues. The germline gives CDR1 SGDLS, CDR2 YYNGEE. V was pared by 0 bases and J by 3 bases, with 12 bases between. CDR3 protein: CASSVDHSGDYGYTF. The CDR3 DNA reads TGTGCCAGCAGCGTAGACCACTCAGGGGACTATGGCTACACCTTC.

This sequence joins TRBV7-2 and TRBJ2-3; TRBD1 might be the D (5 bases). This CDR3 spans 14 amino acids. Between the trimmed V and J ends, which lost 0 bases and 1 base, there was a span of 5 bases. CDR1 SGHTA and CDR2 FQGNSA come from the germline V gene. CDR3 nucleotides: TGTGCCAGCAGCTTAGCGGGGCGCACAGATACGCAGTATTTT. It specifies CASSLAGRTDTQYF. Together with reference TRBV7-2 and TRBJ2-3, the CDR3 gives the full variable domain: GAGVSQSPSNKVTEKGKDVELRCDPISGHTALYWYRQSLGQGLEFLIYFQGNSAPDKSGLPSDRFSAERTGGSVSTLTIQRTQQEDSAVYLCASSLAGRTDTQYFGPGTRLTVL.

The sample holds one count of this clone. The V call is TRBV5-1, the J call TRBJ2-3, with 13 bases matching TRBD2. Germline loops: CDR1 SGHRS, CDR2 YFSETQ. The junction had 11 bases not matched to a gene; V was cut back by 4 bases and J by 0 bases. CDR3 length: 19 amino acids. The CDR3 is CASSPIGTSGVTSTDTQYF. Here the CDR3 DNA reads TGCGCCAGCAGCCCCATTGGGACTAGCGGGGTTACTAGCACAGATACGCAGTATTTT.

This chain uses TRBV10-3 with TRBJ2-3; 11 bases line up with TRBD1. V dropped 6 bases and J dropped 4; count of bases not matched to a gene: 3. Germline values: CDR1 ENHRY, CDR2 SYGVKD. This CDR3 region has 14 residues. CDR3 loop: CAISGTGGPDTQYF. CDR3 DNA sequence: TGTGCCATCAGCGGGACAGGGGGACCAGATACGCAGTATTTT.

The chain couples TRBV5-6 to TRBJ2-3; 7 nucleotides agree with TRBD2. CDR1 and CDR2 from the germline V gene are SGHDT and YYEEEE. The CDR3 consists of 15 residues. V trimming: 0 bases; J trimming: 6 bases; junction bases outside the gene matches: 7. Here the CDR3 reads CASSLDQSGGDTQYF. CDR3 in DNA: TGTGCCAGCAGCTTGGATCAGTCGGGGGGTGATACGCAGTATTTT.

This rearrangement joins TRBV28 to TRBJ1-4; TRBD1 is a possible D gene (5 bases). Trimming left V 6 bases short and J 0 bases short, with 14 bases between. The CDR3 extends over 16 amino acids. The germline V gene has CDR1 MDHEN and CDR2 SYDVKM. CDR3: CASRLIRDATNEKLFF. The CDR3 nucleotides are TGTGCCAGCAGATTGATCAGGGATGCAACTAATGAAAAACTGTTTTTT.

The chain couples TRBV15 to TRBJ2-6; 8 bases are a match to TRBD1. The germline V gene has CDR1 LNHNV and CDR2 YYDKDF (reference sequence). V lost 4 bases, J lost 0 bases, and 11 bases stayed unmatched. CDR3 length: 19 amino acids. CDR3 in DNA: TGTGCCACCAGCATTCAACCCGGGACAGGAAGCTCTGGGGCCAACGTCCTGACTTTC. Protein product: CATSIQPGTGSSGANVLTF.

With regard to this clone: Relative to the germline gene, one junction end is altered; a read error may explain this. The V call is TRBV7-9, the J call TRBJ2-2; D remains unclear. CDR1 SEHNR and CDR2 FQNEAQ come from the germline V gene (reference sequence). The CDR3 is 15 residues long. CDR3 residues: CSSSSRPGNTGELFF. The CDR3 nucleotides are TGTTCCAGCAGCTCTCGTCCAGGGAACACCGGGGAGCTGTTTTTT.

The genes are TRBV27 and TRBJ2-5; TRBD1 matches at 8 bases. CDR1 is MNHEY and CDR2 is SMNVEV in the germline V gene (reference sequence). This CDR3 is 13 amino acids long. V trimming: 6 bases; J trimming: 4 bases; junction bases outside the gene matches: 4. The CDR3: CASSRTGLETQYF. CDR3 bases: TGTGCCAGCAGCCGGACAGGGTTAGAGACCCAGTACTTC.

This chain links TRBV7-9 with TRBJ2-1; D gene unclear. Germline assignment: CDR1 SEHNR and CDR2 FQNEAQ (reference sequence). The CDR3 covers 16 residues. Trimming stripped 0 bases from V and 1 base from J, with 10 bases between. The CDR3 region is CASSLAVAGSYNEQFF. The CDR3 DNA follows: TGTGCCAGCAGCTTAGCTGTGGCTGGTTCCTACAATGAGCAGTTCTTC. The full variable domain, its missing parts supplied by reference TRBV7-9 and TRBJ2-1, is DTGVSQNPRHKITKRGQNVTFRCDPISEHNRLYWYRQTLGQGPEFLTYFQNEAQLEKSRLLSDRFSAERPKGSFSTLEIQRTEQGDSAMYLCASSLAVAGSYNEQFFGPGTRLTVL.

The chain carries TRBV7-2 and TRBJ2-3; tentative D call: TRBD2 (7 bases). This CDR3 comprises 18 residues. Germline V lookup: CDR1 SGHTA, CDR2 FQGNSA. The germline V and J ends were trimmed by 5 bases and 1 base, with 22 bases remaining between them. CDR3 coding DNA: TGTGCCAGCAGCCCGCGTCAAGGGGGGGGGTGGGGCACAGATACGCAGTATTTT. This gives the protein CASSPRQGGGWGTDTQYF.

The chain employs TRBV20-1 and TRBJ1-1; a weak D match, TRBD1 (5 bases). Trimming pared 7 bases from V and 1 base from J, leaving 7 bases between. The CDR3 has 11 amino acids. Germline V gene data show CDR1 as DFQATT and CDR2 as SNEGSKA (reference sequence). DNA for the CDR3: TGCAGTGTCCAGGGGAACACTGAAGCTTTCTTT. It encodes CSVQGNTEAFF.

This clone was seen only once. The CDR3 spells CASSYPSGELFF. As DNA, the CDR3 is TGTGCCAGCAGTTACCCCTCCGGGGAGCTGTTTTTT. The chain has TRBV6-5 and TRBJ2-2, with D uncertain. Between the trimmed V and J ends, which lost 2 bases and 6 bases, there was a span of 4 bases. Germline-derived CDR1 and CDR2 are MNHEY and SVGAGI. The CDR3 has 12 amino acids.